This T cell receptor (beta chain) is from a study of STAT3 mutations in large granular lymphocyte leukemia. Study-level findings and limits: Every T-LGLL patient had at least one immunodominant TCRbeta clonotype. TCR clonotype switching after therapy occurred in about 30% of the 18 patients. In some patients, a small highly pathogenic clone possibly went undetected.

Libraries were prepared by immunoSEQ multiplex PCR; TCRdb keeps only in-frame clonotypes and omits some of them. The sample carries some 3,900 clones, about 70% recorded once. For this clone: The antigen is undetermined.

V lost 2 bases and J lost 4, with 13 bases in between. The CDR3 has 15 residues. Germline V gene sequence: CDR1 SGHRS, CDR2 YFSETQ. The TCR comes from a man aged 60-69 years with T-cell large granular lymphocyte leukemia. Some clones in this sample may be carry-over from other donors' samples. J is TRBJ1-3 and V is TRBV5-1; maybe TRBD1 (6 bases). The sequenced sample was peripheral blood mononuclear cells. CDR3 sequence: CASSLDRTAGNTIYF. The CDR3 DNA reads as TGCGCCAGCAGCTTAGATAGGACAGCCGGAAACACCATATATTTT.